This paragraph covers one T cell receptor (beta chain) sequence. The antigen remains undetermined. Peripheral blood was collected from the related graft donor on the marrow donation day. This record belongs to a study of T cells after posttransplantation cyclophosphamide. Profiled with immunoSEQ multiplex PCR; TCRdb holds only in-frame clones, not every one. The table lists some 64,000 clones, just over 90% of them singletons, with approximately 2.7% in the top ten. Study-wide points: Later post-transplant blood repertoires were often dominated by donor CD8+ memory clones. Blood and skin or GI T cell repertoires showed limited TRB overlap. Recipient CMV seropositivity and CMV reactivation strongly tracked TRB clonality.

This CDR3 has 15 residues. Germline trimming cut 0 bases from V and 6 bases from J; bases unmatched to any gene: 5. Germline loops: CDR1 SGHAT, CDR2 FQNNGV. The sample comprised PBMCs. The chain employs TRBV11-2 and TRBJ1-2, with 9 bases lining up with TRBD1. This sequence was found in a woman aged 25 to 39 in good health and a related stem cell transplant donor. The CDR3 reads CASSLDWDRVDGYTF. CDR3 DNA: TGTGCCAGCAGCTTAGATTGGGACAGGGTGGATGGCTACACCTTC.